Below are 21 T cell receptor beta chains sequenced from a single sample in a study of CXCR3-negative and CXCR3-positive naive CD8 T cells. cDNA libraries for TRB were generated by 5' RACE incorporating UMI labels. For each CDR3 protein, TCRdb gives one entry from its re-call of the 5' RACE reads, without DNA. The sample has about 120,000 distinct CDR3 sequences. Study-wide results and limits: CXCR3-negative naive cells had less hydrophobic TRB CDR3s than did CXCR3-positive naive cells.

Which antigens these TCRs recognize remains unknown. The specimen sequenced was naive CXCR3+ CD8+ T cells from blood. The subset here: CD45RO-CCR7+CD27+CD95- naive CD8+ T cells expressing CXCR3 (TNR3+). The source of these receptors is a human donor in good health. Some clones in this sample may be carry-over from other donors' samples.

V and J are TRBV12-3 or TRBV12-4 and TRBJ2-1; TCRdb lists TRBD2, though no DNA is available to test this call. The length of the CDR3 is 14 residues. The CDR3 loop reads CASSFLARDFEQFF.

J is TRBJ2-3 and V is TRBV2; TCRdb selects TRBD2, and the lack of DNA leaves this call unchecked. This CDR3 has 13 residues. Germline V gene data show CDR1 as SNHLY and CDR2 as FYNNEI. The CDR3 region is CASSIVPPDTQYF.

The rearrangement links TRBV2 to TRBJ1-2. This CDR3 region has 14 residues. Germline CDR1 and CDR2: SNHLY and FYNNEI. The CDR3 protein is CASLPASKGDGYTF.

The chain employs TRBV7-9 and TRBJ2-7; TCRdb gives TRBD2 as the D gene, but with no DNA this cannot be confirmed. This CDR3 comprises 16 residues. The germline CDR1 and CDR2 sequences are SEHNR and FQNEAQ (reference sequence). CDR3: CASSSKVGPSSYEQYF.

The genes are TRBV7-9 and TRBJ1-1; the D call of TRBD1 rests on TCRdb alone, since no DNA is present to check it. From germline, CDR1 is SEHNR and CDR2 FQNEAQ (reference sequence). The CDR3 spans 16 residues. CDR3 in amino acids: CASSYNRGQGNTEAFF.

CDR3 protein: CASSQVGAAFYNEQFF. The chain combines TRBV14 with TRBJ2-1; TCRdb names TRBD2, which stays unverified in the absence of DNA. The germline V gene encodes CDR1 SGHDN and CDR2 FVKESK. The CDR3 consists of 16 residues.

CDR3 in amino acids: CASSLKGLAGGSSYNEQFF. The chain has TRBV5-4 and TRBJ2-1; no DNA is available, so the TRBD2 call from TCRdb remains unchecked. This CDR3 spans 19 amino acids. Germline V gives CDR1 SGHNT, CDR2 YYREEE (reference sequence). Full variable domain (missing parts from reference TRBV5-4 and TRBJ2-1): ETGVTQSPTHLIKTRGQQVTLRCSSQSGHNTVSWYQQALGQGPQFIFQYYREEENGRGNFPPRFSGLQFPNYSSELNVNALELDDSALYLCASSLKGLAGGSSYNEQFFGPGTRLTVL.

The V gene is TRBV5-1, the J gene TRBJ2-7; TCRdb's D call of TRBD1 is untestable without DNA. CDR3 length: 15 residues. Germline V gene sequence: CDR1 SGHRS, CDR2 YFSETQ. The CDR3 region is CASSPWTGSVYEQYF.

The CDR3 is CASSAGTSGVSSYEQYF. This sequence joins TRBV18 and TRBJ2-7; there is no DNA to check the TCRdb D call of TRBD2. CDR1 KGHSH and CDR2 LQKENI come from the germline V gene. This CDR3 region has 17 residues. Full variable domain (outside the CDR3, taken from reference TRBV18 and TRBJ2-7): NAGVMQNPRHLVRRRGQEARLRCSPMKGHSHVYWYRQLPEEGLKFMVYLQKENIIDESGMPKERFSAEFPKEGPSILRIQQVVRGDSAAYFCASSAGTSGVSSYEQYFGPGTRLTVT.

This clonotype is labeled medium-sized based on frequency. The chain has TRBV28 and TRBJ2-5. The CDR3 is made up of 15 amino acids. Germline V gene sequence: CDR1 MDHEN, CDR2 SYDVKM. The CDR3 spells CASSLLSGVQETQYF.

This chain joins TRBV7-2 and TRBJ2-1. Germline values: CDR1 SGHTA, CDR2 FQGNSA. The CDR3 consists of 12 residues. CDR3: CASSLTSTEQFF. Together with reference TRBV7-2 and TRBJ2-1, the CDR3 gives the full variable domain: GAGVSQSPSNKVTEKGKDVELRCDPISGHTALYWYRQSLGQGLEFLIYFQGNSAPDKSGLPSDRFSAERTGGSVSTLTIQRTQQEDSAVYLCASSLTSTEQFFGPGTRLTVL.

The chain couples TRBV13 to TRBJ1-1. CDR1 is PRHDT, CDR2 FYEKMQ, per germline (reference sequence). The CDR3 has 14 residues. CDR3 in amino acids: CASSLTGGQGLAFF.

The CDR3 sequence: CASSHSGRLYEQYF. V and J are TRBV14 and TRBJ2-7; there is no DNA to check the TCRdb D call of TRBD2. The CDR3 has 14 amino acids. From germline, CDR1 is SGHDN and CDR2 FVKESK. The full variable domain, rest sourced from reference TRBV14 and TRBJ2-7, is EAGVTQFPSHSVIEKGQTVTLRCDPISGHDNLYWYRRVMGKEIKFLLHFVKESKQDESGMPNNRFLAERTGGTYSTLKVQPAELEDSGVYFCASSHSGRLYEQYFGPGTRLTVT.

The chain joins TRBV15 to TRBJ2-7; without DNA, the TCRdb call of TRBD2 cannot be checked. The germline gives CDR1 LNHNV, CDR2 YYDKDF (reference sequence). This CDR3 has 14 residues. CDR3 sequence: CATSTGEDGYEQYF.

The chain joins TRBV3-1 to TRBJ2-2; there is no DNA to check the TCRdb D call of TRBD1. Germline V gene data show CDR1 as LGHDT and CDR2 as YNNKEL (reference sequence). This CDR3 region has 14 residues. The CDR3 sequence: CASSQVIAPGELFF. Filled out from reference TRBV3-1 and TRBJ2-2, the complete variable domain reads DTAVSQTPKYLVTQMGNDKSIKCEQNLGHDTMYWYKQDSKKFLKIMFSYNNKELIINETVPNRFSPKSPDKAHLNLHINSLELGDSAVYFCASSQVIAPGELFFGEGSRLTVL.

The CDR3 loop reads CASSLPGQTYEQYF. The chain couples TRBV7-9 to TRBJ2-7; TCRdb returns TRBD1, unconfirmable since there is no DNA. The CDR3 sequence is 14 residues long. Looked up from germline, CDR1 is SEHNR and CDR2 is FQNEAQ (reference sequence).

The chain couples TRBV12-3 or TRBV12-4 to TRBJ2-2; TCRdb selects TRBD1, and the lack of DNA leaves this call unchecked. CDR3 size: 15 residues. The CDR3: CASSFWGFEAGELFF.

V is TRBV13 and J is TRBJ2-3; TCRdb's D call of TRBD2 is untestable without DNA. There are 16 residues in the CDR3. The germline V gene encodes CDR1 PRHDT and CDR2 FYEKMQ (reference sequence). CDR3 protein: CASSTTLAGGPDTQYF.

The genes are TRBV6-1 and TRBJ2-1; TCRdb's assignment of TRBD2 cannot be checked, as there is no DNA. CDR3 size: 15 residues. Germline V gene sequence: CDR1 MNHNS, CDR2 SASEGT. CDR3 amino acids: CASSSGTSGDNEQFF.

This sequence joins TRBV6-5 and TRBJ2-1; TCRdb names TRBD2, which stays unverified in the absence of DNA. The CDR3 runs 15 residues. Per the germline V gene, CDR1 is MNHEY and CDR2 is SVGAGI. CDR3 loop: CASSYSNLADNEQFF.

V and J are TRBV5-1 and TRBJ2-3. The CDR3 runs 14 residues. Germline-derived CDR1 and CDR2 are SGHRS and YFSETQ. The CDR3 here is CASSFVQSTDTQYF.